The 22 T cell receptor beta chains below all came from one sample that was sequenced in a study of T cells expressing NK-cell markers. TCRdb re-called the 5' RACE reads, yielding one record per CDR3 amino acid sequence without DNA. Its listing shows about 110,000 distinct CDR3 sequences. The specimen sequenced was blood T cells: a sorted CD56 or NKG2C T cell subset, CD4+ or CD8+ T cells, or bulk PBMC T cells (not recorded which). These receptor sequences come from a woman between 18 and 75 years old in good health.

This CDR3 reads CASSESSSSSQPQHF. The V call is TRBV10-2, the J call TRBJ1-5. Germline V lookup: CDR1 WSHSY, CDR2 SAAADI. The CDR3 runs 15 residues.

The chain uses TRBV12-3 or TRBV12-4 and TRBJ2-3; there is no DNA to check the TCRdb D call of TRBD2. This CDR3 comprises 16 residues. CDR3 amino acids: CASSQRLSQNPDTQYF.

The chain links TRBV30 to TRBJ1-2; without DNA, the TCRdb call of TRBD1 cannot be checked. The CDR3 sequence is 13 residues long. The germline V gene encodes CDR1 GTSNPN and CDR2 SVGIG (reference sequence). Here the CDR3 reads CAWSLGDRDGYTF.

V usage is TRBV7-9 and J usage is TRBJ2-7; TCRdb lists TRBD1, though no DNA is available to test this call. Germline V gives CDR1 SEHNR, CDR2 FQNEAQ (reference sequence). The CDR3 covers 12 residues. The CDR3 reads CASSSQGYEQYF. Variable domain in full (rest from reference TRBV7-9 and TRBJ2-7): DTGVSQNPRHKITKRGQNVTFRCDPISEHNRLYWYRQTLGQGPEFLTYFQNEAQLEKSRLLSDRFSAERPKGSFSTLEIQRTEQGDSAMYLCASSSQGYEQYFGPGTRLTVT.

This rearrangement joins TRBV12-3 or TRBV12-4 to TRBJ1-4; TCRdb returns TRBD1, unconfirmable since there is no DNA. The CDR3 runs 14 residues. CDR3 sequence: CASSPTGGREKLFF.

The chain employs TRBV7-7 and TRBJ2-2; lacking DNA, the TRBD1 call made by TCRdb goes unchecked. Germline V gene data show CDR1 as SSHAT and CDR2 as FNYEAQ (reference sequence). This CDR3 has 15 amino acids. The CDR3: CASSLGDTATGELFF.

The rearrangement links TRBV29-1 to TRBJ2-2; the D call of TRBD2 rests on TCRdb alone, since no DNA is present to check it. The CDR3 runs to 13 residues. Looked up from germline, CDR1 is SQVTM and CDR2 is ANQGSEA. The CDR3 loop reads CSVDSALTGELFF.

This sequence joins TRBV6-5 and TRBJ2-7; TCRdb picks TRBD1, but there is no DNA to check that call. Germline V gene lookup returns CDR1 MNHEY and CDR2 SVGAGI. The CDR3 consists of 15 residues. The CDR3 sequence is CASSYQPPPLYEQYF.

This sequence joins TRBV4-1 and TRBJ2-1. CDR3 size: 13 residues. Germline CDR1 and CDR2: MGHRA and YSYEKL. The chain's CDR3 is CASSQGILNEQFF.

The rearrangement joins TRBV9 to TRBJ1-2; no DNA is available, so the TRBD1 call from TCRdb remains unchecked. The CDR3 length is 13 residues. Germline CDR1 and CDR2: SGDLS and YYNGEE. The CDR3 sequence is CASSVVEGSGYTF.

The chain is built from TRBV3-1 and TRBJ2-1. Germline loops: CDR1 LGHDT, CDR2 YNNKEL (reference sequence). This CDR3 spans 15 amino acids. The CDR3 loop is CASSQGREGQHEQFF.

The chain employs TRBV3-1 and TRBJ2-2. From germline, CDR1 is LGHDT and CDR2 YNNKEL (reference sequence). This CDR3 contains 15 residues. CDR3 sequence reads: CAGTPRYNSPGELFF.

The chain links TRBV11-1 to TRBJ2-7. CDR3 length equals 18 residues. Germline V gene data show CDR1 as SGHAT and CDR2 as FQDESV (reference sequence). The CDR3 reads CASSLRLGSTTDRYEQYF. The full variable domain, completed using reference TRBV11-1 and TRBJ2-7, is EAEVAQSPRYKITEKSQAVAFWCDPISGHATLYWYRQILGQGPELLVQFQDESVVDDSQLPKDRFSAERLKGVDSTLKIQPAELGDSAMYLCASSLRLGSTTDRYEQYFGPGTRLTVT.

CDR3 region: CASSRPGQWAYGYTF. This chain joins TRBV11-2 and TRBJ1-2; lacking DNA, the TRBD1 call made by TCRdb goes unchecked. The CDR3 runs to 15 residues. From germline, CDR1 is SGHAT and CDR2 FQNNGV.

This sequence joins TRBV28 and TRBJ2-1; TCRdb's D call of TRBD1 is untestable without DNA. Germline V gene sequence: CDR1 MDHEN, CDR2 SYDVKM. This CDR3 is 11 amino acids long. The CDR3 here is CATDSGKEQFF.

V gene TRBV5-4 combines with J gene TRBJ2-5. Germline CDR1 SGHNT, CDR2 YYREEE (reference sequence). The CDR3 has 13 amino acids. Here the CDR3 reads CASTDGGQETQYF.

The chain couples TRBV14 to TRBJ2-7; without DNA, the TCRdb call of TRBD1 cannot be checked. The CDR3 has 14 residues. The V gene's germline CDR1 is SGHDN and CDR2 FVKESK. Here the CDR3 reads CAIPWGRGYYEQYF.

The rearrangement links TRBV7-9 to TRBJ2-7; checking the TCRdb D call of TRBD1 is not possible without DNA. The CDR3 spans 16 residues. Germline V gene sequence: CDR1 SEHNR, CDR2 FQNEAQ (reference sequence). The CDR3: CASSFSGDRGSPEQYF.

CDR3 sequence: CASSLGGRGTEAFF. V gene TRBV7-2 combines with J gene TRBJ1-1; TCRdb designates TRBD1, a call that cannot be tested without DNA. This CDR3 region has 14 residues. Germline V CDR1 and CDR2: SGHTA, FQGNSA.

The CDR3 protein is CASSQGANEQFF. The chain combines TRBV19 with TRBJ2-1; no DNA is available, so the TRBD1 call from TCRdb remains unchecked. The CDR3 runs to 12 residues. CDR1 and CDR2 (germline): LNHDA, SQIVND (reference sequence).

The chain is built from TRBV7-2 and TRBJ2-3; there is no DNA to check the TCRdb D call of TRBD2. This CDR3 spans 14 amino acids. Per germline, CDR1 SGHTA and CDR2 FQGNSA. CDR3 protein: CASSEGTSFDTQYF.

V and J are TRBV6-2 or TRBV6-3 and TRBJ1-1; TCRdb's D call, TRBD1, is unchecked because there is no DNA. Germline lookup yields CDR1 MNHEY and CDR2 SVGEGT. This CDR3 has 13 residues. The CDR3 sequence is CASSSYGGTEAFF.